Sequencing of this T cell receptor beta chain was carried out in a study of memory CD4+ T cells and cytomegalovirus serostatus (dated by TCRdb to between 2018 and 2021). For the study in its entirety: The cohort included roughly 33 healthy adults from Belgium, of whom 9 were CMV seropositive and 24 were CMV seronegative. The study sequenced CD4+ memory TCRbeta repertoires of a Belgian cohort with known cytomegalovirus serostatus to replicate a published TCR-based CMV serostatus classifier.

A FACSAria II was used to sort memory CD4+ T cells, defined as single viable CD3+CD4+CD8-CD45RO+ cells. CMV serostatus was determined using a Roche Elecsys assay that detects serum IgG against CMV pp150, pp28, p38 and p52. Following thawing, total CD4+ T cells were enriched through positive selection using CD4 magnetic microbeads. The samples came from a different study that was designed specifically to examine the CD4+ T cell memory repertoire. Peripheral blood mononuclear cells were isolated and cryopreserved according to standard operating procedures, and serum was kept at -80 degrees C. The staining used CD3-PerCP (BW264/56), CD4-APC (RPA-T4), CD45RO-PE (UCHT1) and CD8-Pacific Orange (3B5) antibodies, and Sytox blue was used to exclude non-viable cells. Overall results and qualifications from the work: CMV serostatus prediction reached a median bootstrapped AUC of 0.95 with the original framework and 0.91 with a US-trained random forest. On the Belgian cohort, the classifier built on the original framework reached a median bootstrapped AUC of around 0.95, with a 95% CI of 0.76-1.00. Results were interpreted as suggesting that the CMV-associated TCR signature is largely present in the CD4+ memory repertoire. Of around 160 previously reported CMV-associated TCRbeta sequences, approximately 70 appeared in the CD4+ memory repertoires, each in one to five individuals. Only CD4+CD45RO+ memory cells were sequenced, in contrast to the original study, which included naive and memory CD4+ and CD8+ populations.

Genomic DNA was extracted from sorted cells with the Quick-DNA Microprep Kit. Amplification of TCRbeta DNA was done with the immunoSEQ hsTCRbeta kit, following the protocol from the manufacturer. An Illumina MiSeq instrument was used to sequence the TCRbeta libraries. The authors' analysis ran thus. After out-of-frame sequences were removed, 2,204,828 distinct TCRbeta sequences remained, averaging roughly 67,000 per individual. Each individual was scored by the count of 150 to 200 previously reported CMV-associated TCRbeta sequences and the total productive distinct TCRbeta count. A beta-binomial model was reimplemented in Python, and scikit-learn random forests with default parameters were trained on data from the US cohort. Classifier performance on the Belgian cohort was summarized as median AUC with percentile confidence intervals over 10,000 bootstrap iterations. The immuneACCESS repertoire file appears here via TCRdb, limited to in-frame rearrangements. These files lack a portion of the clones; in checked studies, under half of the deficit traces to unresolved V genes, and the cause of the others is not known. The DNA gave D and trimming, while V, J and clone size come from that table. This sample gives roughly 64,000 clones in total; approximately 71% of them show up just once. The ten largest make up 0.88% of the sample.

Remarks on this clone: What antigen it recognizes has not been identified. No base-level quality is on record; no much larger clone is a single base apart.

Reading from cysteine to phenylalanine, the CDR3 counts 13 amino acids. The only DNA kept is the CDR3, 39 bases in frame from the first base. Relative to germline, V is 3 bases shorter and J is 7 bases shorter, with 11 bases between their ends. The germline V gene yields SGDLS for CDR1 and YYNGEE for CDR2. In this chain, TRBV9 is recombined with TRBJ2-1, with no confidently assigned D gene. Input material: memory CD4+ T cells from blood. This TCR was sampled from an adult in good health and CMV-seronegative. The CDR3 sequence is CASSASPMNEQFF. The DNA sequence follows: TGTGCCAGCAGCGCCTCGCCTATGAATGAGCAGTTCTTC.